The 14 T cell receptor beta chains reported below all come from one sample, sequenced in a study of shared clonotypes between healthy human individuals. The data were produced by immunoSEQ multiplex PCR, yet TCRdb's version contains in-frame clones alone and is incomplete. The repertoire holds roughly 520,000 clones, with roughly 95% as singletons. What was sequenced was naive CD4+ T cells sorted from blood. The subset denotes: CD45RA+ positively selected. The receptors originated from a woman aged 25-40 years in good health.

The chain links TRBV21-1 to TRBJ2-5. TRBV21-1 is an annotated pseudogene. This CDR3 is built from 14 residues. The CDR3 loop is CASSIRDGQETQYF. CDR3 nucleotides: TGTGCCAGCAGCATCCGGGACGGCCAAGAGACCCAGTACTTC.

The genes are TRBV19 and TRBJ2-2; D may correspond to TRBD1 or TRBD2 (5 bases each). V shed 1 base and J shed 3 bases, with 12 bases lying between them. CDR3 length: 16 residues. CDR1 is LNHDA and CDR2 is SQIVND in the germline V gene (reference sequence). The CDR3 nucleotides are TGTGCCAGTAGTATAGCCCGGGACGGGTACACCGGGGAGCTGTTTTTT. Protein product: CASSIARDGYTGELFF.

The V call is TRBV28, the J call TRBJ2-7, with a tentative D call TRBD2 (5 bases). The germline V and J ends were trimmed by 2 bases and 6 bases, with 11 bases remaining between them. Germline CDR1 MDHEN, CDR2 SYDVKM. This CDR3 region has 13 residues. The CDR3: CASSLRGSGEQYF. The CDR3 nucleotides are TGTGCCAGCAGTTTACGGGGAAGTGGCGAGCAGTACTTC.

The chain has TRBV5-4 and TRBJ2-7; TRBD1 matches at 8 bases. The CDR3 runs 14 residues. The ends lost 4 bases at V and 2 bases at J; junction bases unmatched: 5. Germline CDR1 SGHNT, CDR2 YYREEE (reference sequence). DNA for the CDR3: TGTGCCAGCAGCGTTCCGGGACAGGCCTACGAGCAGTACTTC. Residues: CASSVPGQAYEQYF. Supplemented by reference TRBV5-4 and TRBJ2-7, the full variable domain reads ETGVTQSPTHLIKTRGQQVTLRCSSQSGHNTVSWYQQALGQGPQFIFQYYREEENGRGNFPPRFSGLQFPNYSSELNVNALELDDSALYLCASSVPGQAYEQYFGPGTRLTVT.

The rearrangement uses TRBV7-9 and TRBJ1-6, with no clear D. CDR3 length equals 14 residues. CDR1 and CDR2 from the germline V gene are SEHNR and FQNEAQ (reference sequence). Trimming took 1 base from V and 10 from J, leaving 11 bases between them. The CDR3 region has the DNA TGTGCCAGCAGCTTAGGCTCCCAAGGCTCACCCCTCCACTTT. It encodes CASSLGSQGSPLHF.

This CDR3 is CASSLVGDRETQYF. CDR3 sequence (DNA): TGTGCCAGCAGCTTAGTAGGGGATCGTGAGACCCAGTACTTC. The V call is TRBV7-3, the J call TRBJ2-5; tentative D call: TRBD1 (5 bases). CDR1 SGHTA and CDR2 FQGTGA come from the germline V gene. This CDR3 has 14 residues. Trimming left V 2 bases short and J 5 bases short, with 12 bases between.

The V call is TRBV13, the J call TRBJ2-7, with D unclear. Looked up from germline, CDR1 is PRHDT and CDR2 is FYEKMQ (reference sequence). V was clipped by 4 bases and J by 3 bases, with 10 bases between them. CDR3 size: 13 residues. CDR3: CASSSPDRYEQYF. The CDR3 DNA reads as TGTGCCAGCAGCTCCCCAGACCGCTACGAGCAGTACTTC.

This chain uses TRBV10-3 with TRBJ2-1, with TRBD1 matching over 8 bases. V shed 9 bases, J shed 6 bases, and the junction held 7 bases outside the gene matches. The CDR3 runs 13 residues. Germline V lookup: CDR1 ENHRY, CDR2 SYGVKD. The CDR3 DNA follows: TGTGCCATACAGGGGGTCCTCTCCAATGAGCAGTTCTTC. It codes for CAIQGVLSNEQFF.

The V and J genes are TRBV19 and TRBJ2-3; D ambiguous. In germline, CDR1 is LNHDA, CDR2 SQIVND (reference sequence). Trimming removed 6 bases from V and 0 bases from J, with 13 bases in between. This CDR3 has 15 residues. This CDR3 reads CASSPDGRSTDTQYF. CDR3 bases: TGTGCCAGTAGCCCGGACGGACGTAGCACAGATACGCAGTATTTT. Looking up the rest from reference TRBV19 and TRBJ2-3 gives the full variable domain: DGGITQSPKYLFRKEGQNVTLSCEQNLNHDAMYWYRQDPGQGLRLIYYSQIVNDFQKGDIAEGYSVSREKKESFPLTVTSAQKNPTAFYLCASSPDGRSTDTQYFGPGTRLTVL.

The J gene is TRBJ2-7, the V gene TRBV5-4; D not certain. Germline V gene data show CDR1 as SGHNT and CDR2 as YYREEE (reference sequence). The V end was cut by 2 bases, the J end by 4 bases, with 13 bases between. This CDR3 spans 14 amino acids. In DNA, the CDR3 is TGTGCCAGCAGCTTTAAAAATCTACCGTACGAGCAGTACTTC. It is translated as CASSFKNLPYEQYF.

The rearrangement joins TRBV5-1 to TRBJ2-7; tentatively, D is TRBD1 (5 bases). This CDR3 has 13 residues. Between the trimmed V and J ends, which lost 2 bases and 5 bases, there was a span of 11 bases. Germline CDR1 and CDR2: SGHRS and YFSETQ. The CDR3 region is CASSFQGLDEQYF. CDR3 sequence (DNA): TGCGCCAGCAGCTTTCAGGGCTTAGACGAGCAGTACTTC.

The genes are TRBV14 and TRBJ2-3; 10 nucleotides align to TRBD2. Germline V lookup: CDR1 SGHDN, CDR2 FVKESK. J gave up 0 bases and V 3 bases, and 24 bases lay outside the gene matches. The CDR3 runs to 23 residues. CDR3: CASSHAIGVRDASGRRSTDTQYF. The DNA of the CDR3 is TGTGCCAGCAGCCATGCCATTGGTGTCAGGGACGCTAGCGGGAGAAGGAGCACAGATACGCAGTATTTT.

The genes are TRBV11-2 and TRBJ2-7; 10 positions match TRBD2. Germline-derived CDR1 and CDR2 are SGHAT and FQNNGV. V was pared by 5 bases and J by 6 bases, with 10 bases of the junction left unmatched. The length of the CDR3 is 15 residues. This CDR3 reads CASSPLAGKILEQYF. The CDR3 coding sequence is TGTGCCAGCAGCCCACTAGCGGGAAAGATCCTCGAGCAGTACTTC.

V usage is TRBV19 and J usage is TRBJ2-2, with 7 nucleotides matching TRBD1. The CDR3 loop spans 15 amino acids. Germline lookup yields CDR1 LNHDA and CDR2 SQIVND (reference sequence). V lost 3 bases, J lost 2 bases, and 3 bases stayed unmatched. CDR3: CASSIGTANTGELFF. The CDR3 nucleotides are TGTGCCAGTAGTATCGGGACAGCCAACACCGGGGAGCTGTTTTTT.